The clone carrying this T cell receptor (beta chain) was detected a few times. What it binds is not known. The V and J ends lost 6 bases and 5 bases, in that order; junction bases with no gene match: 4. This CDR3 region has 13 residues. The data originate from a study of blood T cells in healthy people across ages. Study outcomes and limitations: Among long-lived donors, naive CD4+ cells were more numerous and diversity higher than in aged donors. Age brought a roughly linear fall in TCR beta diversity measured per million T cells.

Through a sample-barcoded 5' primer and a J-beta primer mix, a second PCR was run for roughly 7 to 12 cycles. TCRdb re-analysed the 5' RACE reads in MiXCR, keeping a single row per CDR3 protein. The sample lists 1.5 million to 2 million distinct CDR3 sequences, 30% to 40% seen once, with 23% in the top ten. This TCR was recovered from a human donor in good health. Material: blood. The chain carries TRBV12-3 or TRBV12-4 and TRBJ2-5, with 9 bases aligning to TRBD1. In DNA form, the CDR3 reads TGTGCCAGCAGGACAGGGGGGTCGGAGACCCAGTACTTC. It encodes CASRTGGSETQYF.